This entry features one T cell receptor (beta chain) sequence. The antigen is unknown. This entry is derived from a study of T cell responses to AZD1222 COVID-19 vaccine. Study findings and constraints: Seropositive status at baseline applied to only 5 to 7 AZD1222 recipients. Compared with day 0, the breadth and depth of the Spike-specific TCR repertoire rose significantly after two doses of AZD1222.

Profiling relied on immunoSEQ multiplex PCR, and the TCRdb table lists in-frame clones only, not all of them. The top ten clones hold about 20% of a sample with tens of thousands of clones, around 77% of them seen once. Germline-derived CDR1 and CDR2 are SEHNR and FQNEAQ (reference sequence). CDR3 size: 14 residues. Trimming left V 5 bases short and J 10 bases short, with 20 bases between. The sample consisted of peripheral blood, taken 28 days after the second dose of the MenACWY control vaccine. This receptor was taken from an adult who received the MenACWY meningococcal vaccine as a control. This chain connects TRBV7-9 to TRBJ1-1; a weak D match, TRBD1 (6 bases). The CDR3 DNA reads TGTGCCAGCAGCCCCGAACAGGGTTTTGTTGTAGCTTTCTTT. Amino acids: CASSPEQGFVVAFF.